The entry that follows covers one T cell receptor beta chain sequence. Its antigen is not identified. The sample comes from a study of OX40 agonist ivuxolimab in advanced cancers. At the level of the study: At 0.01 to 10 mg/kg, ivuxolimab was administered intravenously to patients every 2 weeks. There were three patients with partial responses, one having hepatocellular carcinoma and two cutaneous melanoma.

Sequencing was performed with immunoSEQ multiplex PCR; in TCRdb, only in-frame clones are kept and a portion is missing. The profile covers approximately 82,000 clones, with almost 85% appearing a single time and roughly 25% taken by the ten largest. The CDR3 loop spans 16 amino acids. Trimming took 1 base from V and 0 from J, leaving 11 bases between them. Per germline, CDR1 SGHDT and CDR2 YYEEEE. Findings and limits, study-wide: Some patients who did not respond also had low normalized T-cell clonal expansion. CD8+ T cells showed, on average, more clonal expansion than CD4+ cells.

Material: CD4+ or CD8+ T cells sorted from blood, obtained in a trial of the OX40 agonist ivuxolimab. The receptor was isolated from an adult with an advanced solid tumor such as melanoma, head and neck, liver or kidney cancer. The chain employs TRBV5-6 and TRBJ2-1, with D unclear. The CDR3 loop is CASSLLRKSSYNEQFF. The CDR3 DNA follows: TGTGCCAGCAGCTTGTTGCGGAAGAGCTCCTACAATGAGCAGTTCTTC.